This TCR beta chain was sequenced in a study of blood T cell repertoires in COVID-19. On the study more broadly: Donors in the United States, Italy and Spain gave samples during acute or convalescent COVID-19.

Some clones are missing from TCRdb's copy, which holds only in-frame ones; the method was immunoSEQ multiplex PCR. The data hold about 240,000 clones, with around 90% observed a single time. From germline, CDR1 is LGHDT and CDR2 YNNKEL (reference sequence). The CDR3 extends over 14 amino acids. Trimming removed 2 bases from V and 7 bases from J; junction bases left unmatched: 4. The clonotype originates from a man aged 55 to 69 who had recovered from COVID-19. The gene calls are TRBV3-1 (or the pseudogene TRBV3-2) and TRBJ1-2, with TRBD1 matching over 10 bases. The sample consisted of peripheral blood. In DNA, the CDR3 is TGTGCCAGCAGCCAACGGACAGGGGGGGGTGGCTACACCTTC. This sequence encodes CASSQRTGGGGYTF.